This T cell receptor beta chain was documented in a study of shared clonotypes between healthy human individuals. V lost 2 bases to trimming and J lost 1 base, with 11 bases between them. This CDR3 has 15 amino acids. Germline CDR1 and CDR2: MNHNY and SVGAGI (reference sequence). General observations from the study: The authors expected sequencing depth to affect clonotype sharing among donors.

Turning to this clone: No antigen is known for it.

There were only Caucasian adults among the donors, and all lived in Nashville, Tennessee. The split of CD4+ cells yielded CD45RA+ naive and CD45RA-negative memory subsets. Sorted subsets were amplified in replicate PCRs using approximately 0.2 ug DNA, 25,000 to 30,000 T cell genomes. Measured with immunoSEQ multiplex PCR; TCRdb has only the in-frame clones, and not every one. The table shows about 1.5 million clones, with 95% to 99% occurring only once. The chain joins TRBV6-6 to TRBJ2-5; D ambiguous. This sequence was found in a man in his thirties or forties in good health. The material sequenced was naive CD4+ T cells sorted from blood. Subset reported: CD45RA+ positively selected. CDR3 nucleotide sequence: TGTGCCAGCAGTTACCCCACCCAGCCCCAAGAGACCCAGTACTTC. Translating it yields CASSYPTQPQETQYF.